This record concerns one TCR beta chain sequence. Antigen: not known. This record belongs to a study of OX40 agonist ivuxolimab in advanced cancers. Overall study context: Every 2 weeks, ivuxolimab was infused into the patients intravenously at between 0.01 and 10 mg/kg. Study results and limitations: Circulating CD4+ and CD8+ T cells showed clonal expansion by week 6 at 0.1 to 3.0 mg/kg.

Sequencing was performed with immunoSEQ multiplex PCR; in TCRdb, only in-frame clones are kept and a portion is missing. This table holds about 46,000 clones, about nine tenths found once. Sequencing was performed on CD4+ or CD8+ T cells sorted from blood, taken in a trial of the OX40 agonist ivuxolimab. The TCR sequence derives from an adult with an advanced solid tumor such as melanoma, head and neck, liver or kidney cancer.

The CDR3 nucleotides read TGCGCCAGCAGCCAAGATCAGGGTGGGGGGTTCACCTTC. Its translation: CASSQDQGGGFTF. This chain connects TRBV4-3 to TRBJ1-2; D may be TRBD1 (5 bases). CDR3 length equals 13 residues. CDR1 is LGHNA, CDR2 YSLEER, per germline. The V gene lost 0 bases and the J gene lost 13 bases, with 15 bases spanning the gap.